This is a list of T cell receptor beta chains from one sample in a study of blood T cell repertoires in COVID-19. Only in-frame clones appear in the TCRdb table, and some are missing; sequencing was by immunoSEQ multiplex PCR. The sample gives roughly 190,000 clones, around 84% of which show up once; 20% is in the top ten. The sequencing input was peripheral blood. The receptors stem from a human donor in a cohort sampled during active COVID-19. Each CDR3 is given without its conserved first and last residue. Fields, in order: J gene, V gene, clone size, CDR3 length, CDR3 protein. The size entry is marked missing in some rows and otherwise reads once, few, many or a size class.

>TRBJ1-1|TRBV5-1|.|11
ASSAGSGWEAF
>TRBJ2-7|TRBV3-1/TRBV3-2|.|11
ASSRGNSYEQY
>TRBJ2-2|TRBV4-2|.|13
ASSQDRGPGGELF
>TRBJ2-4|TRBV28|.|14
ASTSYGDIAKNIQY
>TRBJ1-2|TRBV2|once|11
ASSEGPPYGYT
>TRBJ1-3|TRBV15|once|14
ATSRGGWSTGNTIY
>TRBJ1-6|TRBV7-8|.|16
ASSSGGPYRGVDSPLH
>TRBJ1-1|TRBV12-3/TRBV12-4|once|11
ASSFLPNTEAF
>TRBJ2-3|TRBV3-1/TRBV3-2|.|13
ASSQDRGFPGTQY
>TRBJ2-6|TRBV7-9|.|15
ASSLVRGRGGANVLT
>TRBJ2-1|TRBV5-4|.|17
ASSERVLGLAGNINEQF
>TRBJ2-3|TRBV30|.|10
AWGDGRVTQY
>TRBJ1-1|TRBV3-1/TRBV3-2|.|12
ASRYQARDTEAF
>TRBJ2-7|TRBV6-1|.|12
ASSEGAGRDEQY
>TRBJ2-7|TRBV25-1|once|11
ASRPSGNYEQY
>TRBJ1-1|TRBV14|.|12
ASSQVGGTGVAF
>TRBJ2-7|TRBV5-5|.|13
ASSPGLAQPYEQY
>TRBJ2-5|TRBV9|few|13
ASSVSSGSLETQY
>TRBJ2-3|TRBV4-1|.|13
ASSQNGGKQDTQY
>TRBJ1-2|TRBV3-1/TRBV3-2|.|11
ASTQIGTGYYT
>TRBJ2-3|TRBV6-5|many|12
ASSSFPGQDTQY
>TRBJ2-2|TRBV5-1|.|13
ASSLSTEYTGELF
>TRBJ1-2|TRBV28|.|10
ASSYLGYGYT
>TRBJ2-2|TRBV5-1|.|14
ASRPGLAGVTGELF
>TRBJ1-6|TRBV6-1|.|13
ASSEDEGYNSPLH
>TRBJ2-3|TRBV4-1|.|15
ASSRLGLAGSTDTQY
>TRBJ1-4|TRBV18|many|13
ASSATGPTNEKLF
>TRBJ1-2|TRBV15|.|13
ATSKAGGGADGYT
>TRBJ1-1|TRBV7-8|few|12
ASSSTQGWTEAF
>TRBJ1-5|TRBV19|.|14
ASKRGQHISNQPQH
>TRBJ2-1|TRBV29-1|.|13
SVVFLLAIYIEPF
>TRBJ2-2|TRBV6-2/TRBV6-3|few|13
ASSRDSRNTGELF
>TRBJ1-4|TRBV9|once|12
ASSRDFQNEKLF
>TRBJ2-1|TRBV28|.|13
ASSPPTGTGGYQF
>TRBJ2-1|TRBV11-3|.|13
ASSLEAGQVNEQF